This T cell receptor (beta chain) originates from a study of long-term antiretroviral therapy in people with HIV. At survey level, the immunoSEQ assay was run in its v3.0 version. TCRdb keeps only in-frame clones here, not all; method: immunoSEQ multiplex PCR. The sample holds about 20,000 clones; 75% to 90% are singletons and the top ten take over 8.5%. CDR3 size: 20 residues. V lost 0 bases and J 0 bases, leaving 22 bases between the germline ends. Germline CDR1 and CDR2: MGHRA and YSYEKL. With respect to this clone: No antigen is known for it.

Points from the study as a whole: Within the repertoire, clones expanded before ART were dominant at all time points.

This specimen consisted of unsorted PBMCs, obtained 0.2 years after starting antiretroviral therapy. The chain uses TRBV4-1 and TRBJ2-3, with D possibly TRBD2 on 5 matching bases. This receptor was taken from a woman in her thirties or forties with HIV. CDR3 nucleotides: TGCGCCAGCAGCCAAGAGGCGAAAAGACGAGGGTCCACTAGCACAGATACGCAGTATTTT. Protein sequence: CASSQEAKRRGSTSTDTQYF.